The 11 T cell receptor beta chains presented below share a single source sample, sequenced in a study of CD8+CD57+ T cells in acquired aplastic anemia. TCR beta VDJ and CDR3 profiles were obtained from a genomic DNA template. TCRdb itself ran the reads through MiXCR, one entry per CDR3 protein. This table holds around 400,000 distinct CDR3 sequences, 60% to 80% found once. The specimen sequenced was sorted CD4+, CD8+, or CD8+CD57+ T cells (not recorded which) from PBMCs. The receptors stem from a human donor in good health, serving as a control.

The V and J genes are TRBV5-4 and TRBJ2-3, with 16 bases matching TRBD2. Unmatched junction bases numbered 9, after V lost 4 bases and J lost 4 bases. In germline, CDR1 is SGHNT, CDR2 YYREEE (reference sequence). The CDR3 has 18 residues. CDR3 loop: CASSPGLAGGPGSDTQYF. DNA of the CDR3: TGTGCCAGCAGCCCGGGACTAGCGGGGGGGCCGGGATCAGATACGCAGTATTTT. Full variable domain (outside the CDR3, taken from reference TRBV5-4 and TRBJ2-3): ETGVTQSPTHLIKTRGQQVTLRCSSQSGHNTVSWYQQALGQGPQFIFQYYREEENGRGNFPPRFSGLQFPNYSSELNVNALELDDSALYLCASSPGLAGGPGSDTQYFGPGTRLTVL.

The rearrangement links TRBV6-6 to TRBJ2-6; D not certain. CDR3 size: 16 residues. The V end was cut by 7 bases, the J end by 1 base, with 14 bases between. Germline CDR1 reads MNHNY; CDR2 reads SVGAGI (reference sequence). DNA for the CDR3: TGTGCCAGCATGTACAGTTCATCGTCTGGGGCCAACGTCCTGACTTTC. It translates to CASMYSSSSGANVLTF.

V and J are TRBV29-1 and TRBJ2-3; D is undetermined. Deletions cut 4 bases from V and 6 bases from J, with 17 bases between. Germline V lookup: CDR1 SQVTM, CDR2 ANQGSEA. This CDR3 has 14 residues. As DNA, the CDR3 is TGCAGCGTTGTGGTGGACGACTCGACGGATACGCAGTATTTT. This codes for CSVVVDDSTDTQYF.

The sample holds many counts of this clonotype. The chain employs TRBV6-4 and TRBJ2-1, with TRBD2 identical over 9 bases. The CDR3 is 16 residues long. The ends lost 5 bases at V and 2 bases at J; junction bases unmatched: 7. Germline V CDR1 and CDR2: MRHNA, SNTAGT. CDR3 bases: TGTGCCAGCAGTAAGGATCAGCGGGGGGCCTACAATGAGCAGTTCTTC. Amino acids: CASSKDQRGAYNEQFF.

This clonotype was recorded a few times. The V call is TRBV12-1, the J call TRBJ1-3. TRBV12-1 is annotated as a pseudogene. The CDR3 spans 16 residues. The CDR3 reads CASSKQGGEGGNTIYF. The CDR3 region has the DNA TGTGCCAGCAGCAAACAGGGCGGAGAGGGTGGAAACACCATATATTTT.

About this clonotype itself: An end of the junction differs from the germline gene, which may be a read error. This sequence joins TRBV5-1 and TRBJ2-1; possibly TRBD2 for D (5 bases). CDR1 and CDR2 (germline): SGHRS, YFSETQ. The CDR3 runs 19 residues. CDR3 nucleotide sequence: TGTGCCAGCAGCCGTATCACAAATACGCGGGTGAGCTCCTACAATGAGCAGTTCTTC. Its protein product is CASSRITNTRVSSYNEQFF.

The CDR3 is CASSLRLGPGAFF. The CDR3 DNA reads TGTGCCAGCAGCTTAAGGCTGGGGCCTGGAGCTTTCTTT. The gene calls are TRBV7-2 and TRBJ1-1, with D maybe TRBD1 (5 bases). This CDR3 region has 13 residues. Trimming cost V 2 bases and J 10 bases, with 14 bases left between them. Germline CDR1 and CDR2: SGHTA and FQGNSA. The variable domain in full, with the rest retrieved from reference TRBV7-2 and TRBJ1-1, is GAGVSQSPSNKVTEKGKDVELRCDPISGHTALYWYRQSLGQGLEFLIYFQGNSAPDKSGLPSDRFSAERTGGSVSTLTIQRTQQEDSAVYLCASSLRLGPGAFFGQGTRLTVV.

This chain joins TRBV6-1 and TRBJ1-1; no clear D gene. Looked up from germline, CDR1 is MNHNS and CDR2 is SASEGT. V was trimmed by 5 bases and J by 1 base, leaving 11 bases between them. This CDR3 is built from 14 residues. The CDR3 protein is CASSHPGENTEAFF. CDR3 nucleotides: TGTGCCAGCAGTCACCCGGGCGAGAACACTGAAGCTTTCTTT.

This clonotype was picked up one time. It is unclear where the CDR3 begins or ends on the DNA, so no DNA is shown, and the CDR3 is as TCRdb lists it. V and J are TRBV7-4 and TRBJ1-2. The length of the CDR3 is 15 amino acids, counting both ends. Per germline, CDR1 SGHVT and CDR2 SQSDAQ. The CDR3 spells CASSSRACEQYFGTF.

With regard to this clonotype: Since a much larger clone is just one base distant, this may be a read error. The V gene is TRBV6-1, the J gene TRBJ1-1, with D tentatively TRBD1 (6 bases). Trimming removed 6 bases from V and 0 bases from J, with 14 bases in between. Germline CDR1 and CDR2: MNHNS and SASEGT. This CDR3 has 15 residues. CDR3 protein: CASRECRDMNTEAFF. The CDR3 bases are TGTGCCAGCAGAGAGTGCAGGGACATGAACACTGAAGCTTTCTTT.

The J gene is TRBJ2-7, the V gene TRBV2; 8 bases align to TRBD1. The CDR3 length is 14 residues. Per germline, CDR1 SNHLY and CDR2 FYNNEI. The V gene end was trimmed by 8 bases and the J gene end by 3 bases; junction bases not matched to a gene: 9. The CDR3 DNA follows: TGTGCCAGCCACGGACAGGGAGGACACTACGAGCAGTACTTC. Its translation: CASHGQGGHYEQYF.